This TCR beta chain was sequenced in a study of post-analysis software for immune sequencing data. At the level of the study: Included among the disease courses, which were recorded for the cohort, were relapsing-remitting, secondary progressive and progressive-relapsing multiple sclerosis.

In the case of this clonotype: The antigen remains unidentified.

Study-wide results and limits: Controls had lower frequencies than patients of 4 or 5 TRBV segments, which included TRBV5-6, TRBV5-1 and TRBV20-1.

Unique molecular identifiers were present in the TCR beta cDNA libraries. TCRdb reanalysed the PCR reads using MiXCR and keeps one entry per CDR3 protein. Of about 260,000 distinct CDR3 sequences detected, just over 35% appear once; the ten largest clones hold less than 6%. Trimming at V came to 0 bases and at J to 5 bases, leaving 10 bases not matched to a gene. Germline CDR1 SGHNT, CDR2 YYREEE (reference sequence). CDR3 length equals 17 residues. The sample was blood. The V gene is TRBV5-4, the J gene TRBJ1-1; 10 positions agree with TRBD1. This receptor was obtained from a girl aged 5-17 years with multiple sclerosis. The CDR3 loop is CASSLGLGQGVVTEAFF. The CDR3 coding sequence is TGTGCCAGCAGCTTGGGGCTTGGACAGGGGGTGGTGACTGAAGCTTTCTTT.